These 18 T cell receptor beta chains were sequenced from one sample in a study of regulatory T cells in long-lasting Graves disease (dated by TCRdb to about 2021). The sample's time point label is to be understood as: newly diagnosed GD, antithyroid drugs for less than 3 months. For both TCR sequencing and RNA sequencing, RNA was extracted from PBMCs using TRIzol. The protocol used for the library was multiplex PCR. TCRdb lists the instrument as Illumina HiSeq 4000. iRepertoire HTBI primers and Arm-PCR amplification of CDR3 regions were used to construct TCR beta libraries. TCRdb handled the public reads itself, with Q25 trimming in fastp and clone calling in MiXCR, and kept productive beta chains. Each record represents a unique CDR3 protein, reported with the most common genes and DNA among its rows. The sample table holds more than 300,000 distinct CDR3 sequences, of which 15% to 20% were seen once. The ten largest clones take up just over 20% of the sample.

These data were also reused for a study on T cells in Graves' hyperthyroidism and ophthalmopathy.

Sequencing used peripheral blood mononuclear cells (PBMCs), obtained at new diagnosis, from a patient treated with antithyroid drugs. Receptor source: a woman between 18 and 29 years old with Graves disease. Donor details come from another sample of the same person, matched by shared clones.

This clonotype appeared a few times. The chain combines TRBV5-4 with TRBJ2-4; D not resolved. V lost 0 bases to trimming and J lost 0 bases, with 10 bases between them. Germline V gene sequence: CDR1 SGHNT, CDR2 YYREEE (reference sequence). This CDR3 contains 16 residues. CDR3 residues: CASSLDGPLAKNIQYF. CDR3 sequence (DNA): TGTGCCAGCAGCTTGGATGGCCCACTAGCCAAAAACATTCAGTACTTC.

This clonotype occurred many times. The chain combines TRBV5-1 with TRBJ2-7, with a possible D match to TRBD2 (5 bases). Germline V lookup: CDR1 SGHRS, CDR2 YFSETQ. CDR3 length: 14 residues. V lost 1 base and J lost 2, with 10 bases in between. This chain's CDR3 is CASSLQEGAYEQYF. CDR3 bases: TGCGCCAGCAGCTTGCAAGAGGGAGCCTACGAGCAGTACTTC.

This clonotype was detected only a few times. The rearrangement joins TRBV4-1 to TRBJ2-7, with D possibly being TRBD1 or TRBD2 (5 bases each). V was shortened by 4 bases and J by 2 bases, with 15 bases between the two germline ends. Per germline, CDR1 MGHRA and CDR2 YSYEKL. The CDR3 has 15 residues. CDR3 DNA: TGCGCCAGCAGCCCTGGGGCGGGCACCACCTACGAGCAGTACTTC. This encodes CASSPGAGTTYEQYF.

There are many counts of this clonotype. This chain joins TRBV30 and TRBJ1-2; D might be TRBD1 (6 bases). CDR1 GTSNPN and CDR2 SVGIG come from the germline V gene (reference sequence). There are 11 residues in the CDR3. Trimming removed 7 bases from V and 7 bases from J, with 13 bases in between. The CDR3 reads CASFQTGGYTF. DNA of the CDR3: TGTGCCTCCTTTCAGACAGGTGGCTACACCTTC.

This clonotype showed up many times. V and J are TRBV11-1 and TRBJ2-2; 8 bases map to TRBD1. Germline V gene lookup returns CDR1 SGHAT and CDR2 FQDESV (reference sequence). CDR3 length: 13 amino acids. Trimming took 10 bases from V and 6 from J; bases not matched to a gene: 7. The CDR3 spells CATDRTGSGELFF. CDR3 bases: TGTGCCACCGACAGGACAGGGTCCGGGGAGCTGTTTTTT.

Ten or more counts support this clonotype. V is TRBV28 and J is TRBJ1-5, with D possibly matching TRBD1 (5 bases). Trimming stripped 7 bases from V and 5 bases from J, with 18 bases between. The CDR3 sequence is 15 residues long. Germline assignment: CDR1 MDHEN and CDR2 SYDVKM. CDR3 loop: CASTPRGYADQPQHF. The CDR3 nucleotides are TGTGCCAGCACCCCGCGGGGGTACGCGGATCAGCCCCAGCATTTT.

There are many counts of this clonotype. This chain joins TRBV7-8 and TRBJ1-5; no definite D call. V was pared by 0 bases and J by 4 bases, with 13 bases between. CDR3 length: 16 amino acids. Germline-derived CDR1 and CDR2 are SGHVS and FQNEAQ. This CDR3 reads CASSLALATVNQPQHF. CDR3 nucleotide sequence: TGTGCCAGCAGCTTAGCGTTGGCAACAGTGAATCAGCCCCAGCATTTT.

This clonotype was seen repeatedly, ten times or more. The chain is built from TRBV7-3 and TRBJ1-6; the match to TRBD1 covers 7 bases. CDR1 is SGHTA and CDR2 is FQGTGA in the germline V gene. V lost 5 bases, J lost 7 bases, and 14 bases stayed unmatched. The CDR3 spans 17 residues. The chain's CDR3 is CASSPGTGELKNSPLHF. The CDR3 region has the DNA TGTGCCAGCAGCCCCGGTACAGGGGAGCTCAAGAATTCACCCCTCCACTTT.

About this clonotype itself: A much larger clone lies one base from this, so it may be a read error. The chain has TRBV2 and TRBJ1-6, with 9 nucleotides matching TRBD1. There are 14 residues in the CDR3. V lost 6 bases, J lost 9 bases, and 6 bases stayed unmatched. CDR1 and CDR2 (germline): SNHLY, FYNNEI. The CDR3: CASRAGTGSSPLHF. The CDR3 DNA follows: TGTGCCAGCAGGGCCGGGACAGGGAGTTCACCCCTCCACTTT. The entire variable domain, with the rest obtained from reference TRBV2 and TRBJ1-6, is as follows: EPEVTQTPSHQVTQMGQEVILRCVPISNHLYFYWYRQILGQKVEFLVSFYNNEISEKSEIFDDQFSVERPDGSNFTLKIRSTKLEDSAMYFCASRAGTGSSPLHFGNGTRLTVT.

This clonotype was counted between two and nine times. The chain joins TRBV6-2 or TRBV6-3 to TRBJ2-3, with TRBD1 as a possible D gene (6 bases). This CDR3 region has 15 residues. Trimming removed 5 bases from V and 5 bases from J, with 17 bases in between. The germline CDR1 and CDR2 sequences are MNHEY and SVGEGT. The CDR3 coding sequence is TGTGCCAGCAGTGCAGACAGGAAAGGGGGAGATACGCAGTATTTT. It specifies CASSADRKGGDTQYF.

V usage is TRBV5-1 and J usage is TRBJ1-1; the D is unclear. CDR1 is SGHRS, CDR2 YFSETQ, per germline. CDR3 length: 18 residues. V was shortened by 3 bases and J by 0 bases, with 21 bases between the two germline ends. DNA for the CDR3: TGCGCCAGCAGCTACGGCCCTCCGGGAGACTTCATGAACACTGAAGCTTTCTTT. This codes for CASSYGPPGDFMNTEAFF.

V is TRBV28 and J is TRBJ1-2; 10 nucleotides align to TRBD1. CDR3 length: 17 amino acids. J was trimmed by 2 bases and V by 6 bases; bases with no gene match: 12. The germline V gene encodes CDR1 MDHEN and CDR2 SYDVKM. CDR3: CASSQGSGTGENYGYTF. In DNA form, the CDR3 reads TGTGCCAGCAGCCAAGGATCCGGGACAGGGGAAAACTATGGCTACACCTTC.

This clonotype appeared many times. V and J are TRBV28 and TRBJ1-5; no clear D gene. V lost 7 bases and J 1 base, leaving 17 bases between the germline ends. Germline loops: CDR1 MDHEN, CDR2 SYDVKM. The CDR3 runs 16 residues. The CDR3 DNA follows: TGTGCCAGCACCAAATGGTCGGGTTGGAGCAATCAGCCCCAGCATTTT. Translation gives CASTKWSGWSNQPQHF.

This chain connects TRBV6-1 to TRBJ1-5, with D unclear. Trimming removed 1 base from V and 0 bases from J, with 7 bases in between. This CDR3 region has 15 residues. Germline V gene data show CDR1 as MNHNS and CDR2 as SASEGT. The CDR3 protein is CASSEDRVSNQPQHF. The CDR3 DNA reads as TGTGCCAGCAGTGAAGACAGAGTTAGCAATCAGCCCCAGCATTTT.

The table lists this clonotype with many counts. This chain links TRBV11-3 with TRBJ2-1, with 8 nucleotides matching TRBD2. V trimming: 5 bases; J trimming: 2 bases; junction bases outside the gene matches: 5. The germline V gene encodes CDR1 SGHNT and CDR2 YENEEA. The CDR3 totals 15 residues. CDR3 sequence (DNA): TGTGCCAGCAGCCCCGGCGGGGGGACCTACAATGAGCAGTTCTTC. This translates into CASSPGGGTYNEQFF. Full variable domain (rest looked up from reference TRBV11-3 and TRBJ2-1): EAGVVQSPRYKIIEKKQPVAFWCNPISGHNTLYWYLQNLGQGPELLIRYENEEAVDDSQLPKDRFSAERLKGVDSTLKIQPAELGDSAVYLCASSPGGGTYNEQFFGPGTRLTVL.

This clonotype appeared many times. The CDR3 coding sequence is TGTGCCAGCAGCTTACAGATTGGGTATAGCCGTACTAACACTGAAGCTTTCTTT. Its translation is CASSLQIGYSRTNTEAFF. The J gene is TRBJ1-1, the V gene TRBV7-9; D is ambiguous. The CDR3 has 18 amino acids. CDR1 is SEHNR and CDR2 is FQNEAQ in the germline V gene (reference sequence). Trimming removed 2 bases from V and 2 bases from J, with 21 bases in between.

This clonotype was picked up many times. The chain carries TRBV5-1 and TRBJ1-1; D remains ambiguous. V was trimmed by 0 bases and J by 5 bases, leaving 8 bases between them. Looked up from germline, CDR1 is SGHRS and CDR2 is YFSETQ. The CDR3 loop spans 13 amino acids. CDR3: CASSLGGLTEAFF. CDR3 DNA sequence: TGCGCCAGCAGCTTGGGGGGATTAACTGAAGCTTTCTTT. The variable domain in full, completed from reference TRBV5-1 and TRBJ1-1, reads KAGVTQTPRYLIKTRGQQVTLSCSPISGHRSVSWYQQTPGQGLQFLFEYFSETQRNKGNFPGRFSGRQFSNSRSEMNVSTLELGDSALYLCASSLGGLTEAFFGQGTRLTVV.

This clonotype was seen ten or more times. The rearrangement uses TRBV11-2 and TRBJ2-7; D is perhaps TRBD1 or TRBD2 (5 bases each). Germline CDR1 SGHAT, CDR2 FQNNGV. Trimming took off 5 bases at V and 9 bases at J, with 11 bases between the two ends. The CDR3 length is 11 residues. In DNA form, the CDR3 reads TGTGCCAGCAGCCCCCCGGGACGGCAGTACTTC. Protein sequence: CASSPPGRQYF.